This is a list of T cell receptor beta chains from one sample in a study of shared clonotypes between healthy human individuals. This table comes from immunoSEQ multiplex PCR, and its TCRdb copy is limited to in-frame clones, with some not included. Of 400,000 to 500,000 clones listed, roughly 85% are singletons. The sequenced material came from PBMCs. The receptors come from a woman between 35 and 50 years old in good health. Some clones in this sample may be carry-over from other donors' samples. Each CDR3 is given without its conserved first and last residue.

>TRBV7-2|TRBJ2-1
ASSLVARSYNEQF
>TRBV28|TRBJ2-1
ASSLYGEGGNEQF
>TRBV6-1|TRBJ1-2
ASSEAGGISYGYT
>TRBV5-1|TRBJ2-5
ASSLVGSGETQY
>TRBV2|TRBJ2-4
ASSRTSGLAGVRAKNIQY
>TRBV19|TRBJ2-1
ASSMLRYNEQF
>TRBV19|TRBJ2-5
ASSGHGLAGGFRETQY
>TRBV2|TRBJ2-3
ASSERPLGADTQY
>TRBV9|TRBJ2-7
ASSESWEGYEQY
>TRBV28|TRBJ2-7
ASSFDRGGLGEQY
>TRBV7-3|TRBJ1-5
ASSPPDGDQPQH
>TRBV5-5|TRBJ1-1
ASRYNQGDTEAF
>TRBV10-3|TRBJ1-1
AISESRGADTEAF
>TRBV7-2|TRBJ2-5
ASSLYLAGGPETQY
>TRBV7-3|TRBJ2-5
ASSSHGGGFGTQY
>TRBV5-5|TRBJ2-3
ASSPETDTQY
>TRBV30|TRBJ1-2
AWSVQAGVGYT
>TRBV11-2|TRBJ2-1
ASSRDSNNEQF
>TRBV7-3|TRBJ1-6
ASSPSGRYSPLH
>TRBV29-1|TRBJ2-6
SVEDPWTGSSGANVLT
>TRBV7-9|TRBJ2-7
ASSLVRTGSYEQY
>TRBV18|TRBJ2-1
ASSPLHNEQF
>TRBV12-5|TRBJ2-3
ASGSTIHTDTQY
>TRBV4-3|TRBJ2-2
ASSQVLSLGTGELF
>TRBV9|TRBJ2-7
ASSLQMSGEHEQY
>TRBV5-6|TRBJ2-6
ASSWGVSGANVLT
>TRBV7-8|TRBJ2-7
ASSLDVGTNTYEQY
>TRBV5-1|TRBJ1-3
ASSLGGTGGNTIY
>TRBV6-4|TRBJ2-3
ASSAASGSTDTQY
>TRBV19|TRBJ2-2
ASSPGGTGELF
>TRBV27|TRBJ1-5
ASRSSGLGNQPQH
>TRBV2|TRBJ1-5
ASSDKTANQPQH
>TRBV2|-
ASNSRPLSYEQY
>TRBV11-2|TRBJ2-1
ASSLGPDRDPF
>TRBV6-5|TRBJ1-1
ASSYSRGTGTEAF
>TRBV4-1|TRBJ2-7
ASSPGGTSNPHEQY
>TRBV7-7|TRBJ1-5
ASSLPIRGYSNQPQH
>TRBV18|TRBJ1-2
ASSPVSRGDGYT
>TRBV4-2|TRBJ2-6
ASSQMVGANVLT
>TRBV7-2|TRBJ2-1
ASSLVGRPVDEQF